A single sample gave rise to the 10 T cell receptor beta chains below, sequenced in a study of neurological immune-mediated disorders. Time point defined: technical triplicate 2. TCRdb re-called the 5' RACE reads through MiXCR, storing one row per CDR3 protein. This repertoire shows around 56,000 distinct CDR3 sequences, nearly 25% found once; its top ten account for about 4.6%. The sequencing input was PBMCs. These receptors were taken from a man aged 55-75 years with HTLV-1-associated myelopathy (HAM/TSP).

The J gene is TRBJ1-2, the V gene TRBV7-2; tentative D call: TRBD1 (6 bases). Germline V gene sequence: CDR1 SGHTA, CDR2 FQGNSA. V shed 5 bases and J shed 13 bases, with 23 bases lying between them. CDR3 size: 14 residues. The CDR3 sequence: CASSPTPRTDAPTF. CDR3 nucleotide sequence: TGTGCCAGCAGCCCCACCCCCAGGACAGACGCCCCCACCTTC.

The rearrangement uses TRBV20-1 and TRBJ2-7; 7 positions match TRBD2. V dropped 3 bases and J dropped 2; count of bases not matched to a gene: 7. Germline loops: CDR1 DFQATT, CDR2 SNEGSKA (reference sequence). The CDR3 length is 14 residues. The CDR3 here is CSASWWEGPYEQYF. For the CDR3, the DNA is TGCAGTGCTAGCTGGTGGGAGGGCCCCTACGAGCAGTACTTC.

This clonotype has ten or more counts. The gene calls are TRBV5-1 and TRBJ2-1; 10 bases map to TRBD2. V was clipped by 0 bases and J by 8 bases; unmatched bases: 8. CDR3 length: 16 amino acids. CDR1 and CDR2 (germline): SGHRS, YFSETQ. CDR3 sequence reads: CASSLALTSGNDEQFF. The CDR3 coding sequence is TGCGCCAGCAGCTTGGCGCTCACTAGCGGGAATGATGAGCAGTTCTTC.

As to this clonotype: Mismatch with germline at one junction end may stem from a read error. CDR3 nucleotide sequence: TGTGCCAGCAGCCCCAAACCGGACGTACGGCACGAGCGGTACTTC. Translation: CASSPKPDVRHERYF. The chain joins TRBV5-1 to TRBJ2-7; D is unclear. CDR1 SGHRS and CDR2 YFSETQ come from the germline V gene. This CDR3 contains 15 residues.

Comment on this clonotype: A much larger clone lies a single base off, so this may be a read error. The chain carries TRBV10-3 and TRBJ2-7, with 9 bases identical to TRBD1. V was pared by 6 bases and J by 4 bases, with 4 bases of the junction left unmatched. The CDR3 contains 13 residues. CDR1 and CDR2 from the germline V gene are ENHRY and SYGVKD. CDR3 bases: TGTGCCATCAGCCGGGACAGGGAGTACGAGCAGTACTTC. This encodes CAISRDREYEQYF.

This clonotype was detected ten times or more. V gene TRBV20-1 combines with J gene TRBJ2-5, with D perhaps matching TRBD1 (5 bases). V was shortened by 0 bases and J by 4 bases, with 12 bases between the two germline ends. The CDR3 runs to 14 residues. Per germline, CDR1 DFQATT and CDR2 SNEGSKA (reference sequence). CDR3 DNA: TGCAGTGCTAGAGATCAGGGTTACGGAGAGACCCAGTACTTC. This codes for CSARDQGYGETQYF.

The chain is built from TRBV20-1 and TRBJ2-3, with D perhaps given as TRBD1 or TRBD2 (5 bases each). The germline gives CDR1 DFQATT, CDR2 SNEGSKA (reference sequence). V was trimmed by 4 bases and J by 0 bases, leaving 17 bases between them. The CDR3 is made up of 16 amino acids. DNA for the CDR3: TGCAGTGCTATCCCTCCTACCGGGGCTAGCACAGATACGCAGTATTTT. This translates into CSAIPPTGASTDTQYF.

This clonotype showed up many times. The gene calls are TRBV28 and TRBJ2-1; a weak D match, TRBD1 (6 bases). Germline V gene sequence: CDR1 MDHEN, CDR2 SYDVKM. V was shortened by 9 bases and J by 0 bases, with 9 bases between the two germline ends. This CDR3 spans 13 amino acids. The CDR3 DNA reads as TGTGCCAGTCGGACAGCCTCCTACAATGAGCAGTTCTTC. It encodes CASRTASYNEQFF.

In its sample, this clonotype was seen many times. The chain couples TRBV20-1 to TRBJ1-1; no definite D call. The CDR3 is 13 residues long. Per the germline V gene, CDR1 is DFQATT and CDR2 is SNEGSKA (reference sequence). V lost 1 base and J 6 bases, leaving 12 bases between the germline ends. The CDR3 DNA reads TGCAGTGCTAGAGTGCCGTCGGAGGCTGAAGCTTTCTTT. This codes for CSARVPSEAEAFF.

Many counts were recorded for this clonotype. The gene calls are TRBV12-3 or TRBV12-4 and TRBJ2-1, with 10 bases that match TRBD2. The trim removed 3 bases at V and 10 bases at J, leaving 9 bases unmatched. This CDR3 comprises 15 residues. As DNA, the CDR3 is TGTGCCAGCAGTTTGCGAGCGGGAGGGCCTTCAGAGCAGTTCTTC. Its translation is CASSLRAGGPSEQFF.